The 17 T cell receptor beta chains given below trace back to one sample, sequenced in a study of blood T cell repertoires in COVID-19. TCRdb's copy holds only in-frame clones and misses some; the assay was immunoSEQ multiplex PCR. The sample records 100,000 to 120,000 clones, about 72% being singletons. The sequenced sample was peripheral blood. These receptors were taken from a woman in her sixties or seventies with acute or convalescent COVID-19.

The chain is built from TRBV29-1 and TRBJ1-2, with TRBD1 matching 10 bases. The CDR3 is 13 residues long. Germline V gives CDR1 SQVTM, CDR2 ANQGSEA. The J segment lost 6 bases and the V segment lost 6 bases, leaving 7 bases of the junction unmatched. CDR3 in amino acids: CSVGDRGGDGYTF. CDR3 in DNA: TGCAGCGTGGGGGACAGGGGTGGGGATGGCTACACCTTC.

V usage is TRBV29-1 and J usage is TRBJ2-7; tentative D call: TRBD1 (5 bases). From germline, CDR1 is SQVTM and CDR2 ANQGSEA. This CDR3 spans 13 amino acids. Trimming took 5 bases from V and 2 from J, leaving 13 bases between them. The CDR3 region has the DNA TGCAGCGTTCGCCATAGACAGACCTACGAGCAGTACTTC. Encoded protein: CSVRHRQTYEQYF.

The chain uses TRBV11-2 and TRBJ2-2; 9 bases are shared with TRBD1. This CDR3 is 15 amino acids long. Germline V gives CDR1 SGHAT, CDR2 FQNNGV. The ends lost 4 bases at V and 3 bases at J; junction bases unmatched: 3. The CDR3 region is CASSSGTGYTGELFF. DNA for the CDR3: TGTGCCAGCAGCTCAGGGACAGGGTACACCGGGGAGCTGTTTTTT.

This chain uses TRBV23-1 with TRBJ2-3, with 7 bases lining up with TRBD1. TRBV23-1 is treated as an ORF (open reading frame) with a function not yet certain. The CDR3 covers 19 residues. V was pared by 4 bases and J by 2 bases, with 18 bases of the junction left unmatched. CDR3 bases: TGCGCCAGCAGTCTAACGCCTAACGGGACAGAACCGATCACAGATACGCAGTATTTT. Translated, it gives CASSLTPNGTEPITDTQYF.

The gene calls are TRBV18 and TRBJ1-5; 8 nucleotides agree with TRBD1. The germline V gene has CDR1 KGHSH and CDR2 LQKENI. CDR3 length: 13 residues. Trimming at V came to 6 bases and at J to 6 bases, leaving 4 bases not matched to a gene. CDR3 amino acids: CASSEQGGQPQHF. The CDR3 DNA is TGTGCCAGCTCGGAACAGGGGGGTCAGCCCCAGCATTTT. Combining the CDR3 with reference TRBV18 and TRBJ1-5 gives the whole variable domain NAGVMQNPRHLVRRRGQEARLRCSPMKGHSHVYWYRQLPEEGLKFMVYLQKENIIDESGMPKERFSAEFPKEGPSILRIQQVVRGDSAAYFCASSEQGGQPQHFGDGTRLSIL.

This chain joins TRBV3-1 (or the pseudogene TRBV3-2) and TRBJ2-1; 10 bases agree with TRBD2. The ends lost 1 base at V and 2 bases at J; junction bases unmatched: 2. The germline gives CDR1 LGHDT, CDR2 YNNKEL (reference sequence). The CDR3 covers 16 residues. In nucleotides, the CDR3 is TGTGCCAGCAGCCAAGGAGCGGGGGGGCCCTACAATGAGCAGTTCTTC. This codes for CASSQGAGGPYNEQFF.

The genes are TRBV5-1 and TRBJ2-5; 7 positions agree with TRBD2. CDR1 and CDR2 (germline): SGHRS, YFSETQ. The CDR3 spans 15 residues. V dropped 1 base and J dropped 1; count of bases not matched to a gene: 4. The CDR3 loop is CASSLSRGTQETQYF. The CDR3 DNA reads as TGCGCCAGCAGCTTGTCGCGGGGGACCCAAGAGACCCAGTACTTC. Full variable domain (missing parts from reference TRBV5-1 and TRBJ2-5): KAGVTQTPRYLIKTRGQQVTLSCSPISGHRSVSWYQQTPGQGLQFLFEYFSETQRNKGNFPGRFSGRQFSNSRSEMNVSTLELGDSALYLCASSLSRGTQETQYFGPGTRLLVL.

This clone appeared once. The rearrangement joins TRBV5-1 to TRBJ1-6; 7 bases match TRBD1. CDR1 is SGHRS and CDR2 is YFSETQ in the germline V gene. This CDR3 is 14 amino acids long. The junction had 8 bases not matched to a gene; V was cut back by 4 bases and J by 10 bases. CDR3 residues: CASSPLQGESPLHF. The CDR3 nucleotides are TGCGCCAGCAGCCCTCTTCAGGGGGAATCACCCCTCCACTTT.

The rearrangement joins TRBV7-2 to TRBJ2-2; D gene uncertain. The V gene's germline CDR1 is SGHTA and CDR2 FQGNSA. This CDR3 spans 13 amino acids. Trimming cost V 6 bases and J 0 bases, with 5 bases left between them. Written as DNA, the CDR3 is TGTGCCAGCAGACAGACGAACACCGGGGAGCTGTTTTTT. Translating it yields CASRQTNTGELFF.

The rearrangement joins TRBV29-1 to TRBJ1-1, with D maybe TRBD1 (6 bases). The CDR3 runs to 11 residues. From germline, CDR1 is SQVTM and CDR2 ANQGSEA. The V end lost 4 bases, the J end lost 11 bases, and 14 bases lay between the germline ends. CDR3 region: CSVVRGAVAFF. In DNA, the CDR3 is TGCAGCGTTGTTCGGGGGGCTGTGGCTTTCTTT. Using reference TRBV29-1 and TRBJ1-1 for the parts outside the CDR3, the full variable domain is SAVISQKPSRDICQRGTSLTIQCQVDSQVTMMFWYRQQPGQSLTLIATANQGSEATYESGFVIDKFPISRPNLTFSTLTVSNMSPEDSSIYLCSVVRGAVAFFGQGTRLTVV.

This clone was found a few times. The chain has TRBV13 and TRBJ1-2, with 11 positions matching TRBD1. Germline CDR1 and CDR2: PRHDT and FYEKMQ (reference sequence). The CDR3 runs to 15 residues. V lost 6 bases and J lost 4; bases outside the gene matches: 7. Here the CDR3 DNA reads TGTGCCAGCAGTACGGGGACAGGGGGTATCTATGGCTACACCTTC. It translates to CASSTGTGGIYGYTF.

The chain employs TRBV18 and TRBJ2-7, with a weak D call TRBD1 (6 bases). Germline V CDR1 and CDR2: KGHSH, LQKENI. Trimming stripped 2 bases from V and 1 base from J, with 15 bases between. CDR3 length: 16 residues. CDR3 bases: TGTGCCAGCTCACCATATATAGTCACAGGGTCCTACGAGCAGTACTTC. It translates to CASSPYIVTGSYEQYF. Using reference TRBV18 and TRBJ2-7 for the parts outside the CDR3, the full variable domain is NAGVMQNPRHLVRRRGQEARLRCSPMKGHSHVYWYRQLPEEGLKFMVYLQKENIIDESGMPKERFSAEFPKEGPSILRIQQVVRGDSAAYFCASSPYIVTGSYEQYFGPGTRLTVT.

The rearrangement joins TRBV19 to TRBJ2-5, with D tentatively TRBD2 (5 bases). The CDR3 runs 15 residues. Trimming removed 6 bases from V and 0 bases from J, with 14 bases in between. From germline, CDR1 is LNHDA and CDR2 SQIVND (reference sequence). The DNA for the CDR3 is TGTGCCAGTAGCCAAACGGCGGGTTACCAAGAGACCCAGTACTTC. Translation: CASSQTAGYQETQYF.

The chain uses TRBV18 and TRBJ1-2, with 9 nucleotides matching TRBD1. The CDR3 runs to 14 residues. V lost 0 bases to trimming and J lost 8 bases; unmatched junction nucleotides: 4. Germline CDR1 KGHSH, CDR2 LQKENI. The CDR3 here is CASSPPGQGHGYTF. The CDR3 nucleotides are TGTGCCAGCTCACCACCGGGACAGGGACACGGCTACACCTTC.

This rearrangement joins TRBV3-1 (or the pseudogene TRBV3-2) to TRBJ2-5; possibly TRBD2 for D (7 bases). Germline CDR1 reads LGHDT; CDR2 reads YNNKEL (reference sequence). V lost 2 bases and J 4 bases, leaving 17 bases between the germline ends. The CDR3 is 16 residues long. DNA of the CDR3: TGTGCCAGCAGCCAACGGGGAGGGGGGGCCGTAGAGACCCAGTACTTC. Residues: CASSQRGGGAVETQYF.

The V gene is TRBV28, the J gene TRBJ1-2; no reliable D call. Germline loops: CDR1 MDHEN, CDR2 SYDVKM. Trimming removed 7 bases at V and 8 bases at J, with 20 bases between. The CDR3 runs to 14 residues. The CDR3 region is CASTLISRGGGYTF. The CDR3 DNA follows: TGTGCCAGCACTCTTATTAGCCGGGGTGGGGGCTACACCTTC.

This clone showed up many times. The CDR3 loop is CASRGVVSGNTIYF. DNA for the CDR3: TGTGCCAGCAGAGGGGTGGTCTCTGGAAACACCATATATTTT. The chain has TRBV6-7 and TRBJ1-3; the D gene is possibly TRBD1 (5 bases). TRBV6-7 qualifies as an ORF whose function is uncertain. The CDR3 runs 14 residues. V lost 6 bases to trimming and J lost 0 bases, with 9 bases between them.